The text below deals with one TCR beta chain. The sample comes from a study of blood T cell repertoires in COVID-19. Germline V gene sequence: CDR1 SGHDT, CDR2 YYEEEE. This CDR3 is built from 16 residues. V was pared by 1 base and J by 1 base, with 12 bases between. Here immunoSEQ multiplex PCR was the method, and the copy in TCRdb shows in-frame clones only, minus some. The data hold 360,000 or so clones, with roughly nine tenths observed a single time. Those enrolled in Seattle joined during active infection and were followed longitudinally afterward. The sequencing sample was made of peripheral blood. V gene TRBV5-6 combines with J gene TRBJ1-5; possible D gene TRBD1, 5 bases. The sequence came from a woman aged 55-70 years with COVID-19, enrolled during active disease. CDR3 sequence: CASSLWRGASNQPQHF. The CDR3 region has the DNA TGTGCCAGCAGCTTGTGGAGGGGCGCAAGCAATCAGCCCCAGCATTTT.